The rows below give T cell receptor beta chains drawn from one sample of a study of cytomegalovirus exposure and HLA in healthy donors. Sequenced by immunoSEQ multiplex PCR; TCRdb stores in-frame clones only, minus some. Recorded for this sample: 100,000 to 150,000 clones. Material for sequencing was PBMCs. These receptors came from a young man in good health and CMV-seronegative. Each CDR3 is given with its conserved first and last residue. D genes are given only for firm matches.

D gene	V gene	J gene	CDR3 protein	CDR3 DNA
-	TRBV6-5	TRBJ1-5	CASSLQENQPQHF	TGTGCCAGCAGTCTACAGGAAAATCAGCCCCAGCATTTT
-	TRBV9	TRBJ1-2	CASSVGIGQGNYGYTF	TGTGCCAGCAGCGTAGGCATCGGGCAGGGGAACTATGGCTACACCTTC
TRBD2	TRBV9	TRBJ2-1	CASSVDIPGTSGSGGEQFF	TGTGCCAGCAGCGTAGACATTCCCGGGACTAGCGGTTCGGGGGGTGAGCAGTTCTTC
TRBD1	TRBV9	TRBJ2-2	CASSLTGGSGGELFF	TGTGCCAGCAGCTTAACAGGGGGCTCGGGCGGGGAGCTGTTTTTT
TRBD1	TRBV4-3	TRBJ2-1	CASSTGQGGYNEQFF	TGCGCCAGCAGCACGGGACAGGGAGGGTACAATGAGCAGTTCTTC
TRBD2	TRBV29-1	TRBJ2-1	CSAGGGQGFSSYNEQFF	TGCAGCGCCGGGGGGGGCCAGGGCTTTAGTTCCTACAATGAGCAGTTCTTC
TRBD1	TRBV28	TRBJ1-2	CASSFRDRYNYGYTF	TGTGCCAGCAGTTTCCGGGACAGGTATAACTATGGCTACACCTTC
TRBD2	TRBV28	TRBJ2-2	CASSSLTLAGDSGELFF	TGTGCCAGCAGTTCCCTCACGCTAGCGGGAGATAGCGGGGAGCTGTTTTTT
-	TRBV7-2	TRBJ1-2	CASSLDSRNYGYTF	TGTGCCAGCAGCTTAGATAGTCGAAACTATGGCTACACCTTC
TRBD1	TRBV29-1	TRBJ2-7	CSVGTGIYEQYF	TGCAGCGTTGGGACAGGGATCTACGAGCAGTACTTC
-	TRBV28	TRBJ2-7	CASRQQGSSYEQYF	TGTGCCAGCAGACAACAGGGATCGTCCTACGAGCAGTACTTC
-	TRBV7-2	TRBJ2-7	CASSLGGDWWSWPYEQYF	TGTGCCAGCAGCTTAGGGGGGGACTGGTGGTCTTGGCCCTACGAGCAGTACTTC
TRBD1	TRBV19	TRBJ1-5	CASSQGQHSNQPQHF	TGTGCCAGTAGCCAGGGACAGCATAGCAATCAGCCCCAGCATTTT
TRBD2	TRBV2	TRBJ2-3	CATGGGGDTQYF	TGTGCCACTGGGGGGGGAGGAGATACGCAGTATTTT
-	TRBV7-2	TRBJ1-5	CASSLPGRDIYSNQPQHF	TGTGCCAGCAGCTTACCAGGCAGGGATATATATAGCAATCAGCCCCAGCATTTT
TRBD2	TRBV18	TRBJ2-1	CASSPKREKPYNEQFF	TGTGCCAGCTCCCCTAAGCGGGAGAAACCCTACAATGAGCAGTTCTTC
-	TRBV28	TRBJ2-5	CASSFEGGGETQYF	TGTGCCAGCAGTTTCGAGGGAGGAGGAGAGACCCAGTACTTC
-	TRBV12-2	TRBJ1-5	CASRLWRGVGQPQHF	TGTGCAAGTCGCTTGTGGCGGGGCGTCGGCCAGCCCCAGCATTTT
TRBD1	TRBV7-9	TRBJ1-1	CASSSSVGTGTEAFF	TGTGCCAGCAGCTCAAGTGTAGGGACAGGCACTGAAGCTTTCTTT